A single sample is the source of the 10 T cell receptor beta chains below, sequenced in a study of blood T cell repertoires in COVID-19. Generated by immunoSEQ multiplex PCR, the TCRdb table keeps only in-frame clones and is missing some. The data hold a few hundred thousand clones, with roughly 83% observed a single time. The specimen was peripheral blood. Every receptor here comes from a man aged 55 to 70 who had recovered from COVID-19.

This chain uses TRBV5-1 with TRBJ2-5, with D possibly being TRBD2 (6 bases). This CDR3 is 16 amino acids long. V gave up 1 base and J gave up 0 bases, with 13 bases separating them. Looked up from germline, CDR1 is SGHRS and CDR2 is YFSETQ. The CDR3 protein is CASSLIKGRYQETQYF. CDR3 in DNA: TGCGCCAGCAGCTTGATAAAGGGGAGGTACCAAGAGACCCAGTACTTC.

The rearrangement uses TRBV5-6 and TRBJ2-1; 9 positions agree with TRBD1. V dropped 5 bases and J dropped 5; count of bases not matched to a gene: 8. This CDR3 is 15 amino acids long. Germline values: CDR1 SGHDT, CDR2 YYEEEE. The CDR3 region has the DNA TGTGCCAGCAGTCTCACAGGGGGCGAAAACAATGAGCAGTTCTTC. This encodes CASSLTGGENNEQFF.

The chain has TRBV18 and TRBJ1-1; D call uncertain. CDR1 and CDR2 (germline): KGHSH, LQKENI. This CDR3 region has 14 residues. The V and J ends lost 2 bases and 0 bases respectively, with 7 bases between them. CDR3 amino acids: CASSPLQMNTEAFF. The CDR3 nucleotides read TGTGCCAGCTCACCATTACAGATGAACACTGAAGCTTTCTTT. Full variable domain (missing parts from reference TRBV18 and TRBJ1-1): NAGVMQNPRHLVRRRGQEARLRCSPMKGHSHVYWYRQLPEEGLKFMVYLQKENIIDESGMPKERFSAEFPKEGPSILRIQQVVRGDSAAYFCASSPLQMNTEAFFGQGTRLTVV.

This sequence joins TRBV7-2 and TRBJ1-3, with 9 bases aligning to TRBD1. The germline CDR1 and CDR2 sequences are SGHTA and FQGNSA. The CDR3 runs to 16 residues. Germline trimming cut 5 bases from V and 3 bases from J; bases unmatched to any gene: 8. CDR3 nucleotide sequence: TGTGCCAGCAGCATCCCGACAGGGGGAGGTGGAAACACCATATATTTT. Protein sequence: CASSIPTGGGGNTIYF.

The chain recombines TRBV5-5 with TRBJ1-1; 9 bases map to TRBD1. The junction had 4 bases not matched to a gene; V was cut back by 3 bases and J by 1 base. The CDR3 is 15 amino acids. CDR1 SGHKS and CDR2 YYEKEE come from the germline V gene (reference sequence). The CDR3 reads CASSSDRGSNTEAFF. As DNA, the CDR3 is TGTGCCAGCAGCTCGGACAGGGGCTCGAACACTGAAGCTTTCTTT.

The CDR3 is CASSSRSSTEAFF. CDR3 in DNA: TGTGCCAGCTCCAGCAGGTCCAGCACTGAAGCTTTCTTT. The V call is TRBV27, the J call TRBJ1-1; D unresolved. The CDR3 is 13 residues long. V lost 8 bases, J lost 4 bases, and 14 bases lay in between. Germline V gene data show CDR1 as MNHEY and CDR2 as SMNVEV (reference sequence).

This rearrangement joins TRBV19 to TRBJ2-2; TRBD1 is a possible D gene (7 bases). Germline CDR1 and CDR2: LNHDA and SQIVND (reference sequence). Trimming shortened V by 5 bases and J by 1 base, and 11 bases separated the two germline ends. The CDR3 runs 15 residues. CDR3 sequence: CASSLQGGNTGELFF. The DNA for the CDR3 is TGTGCCAGTAGTCTCCAGGGGGGGAACACCGGGGAGCTGTTTTTT.

J is TRBJ2-2 and V is TRBV5-6, with D possibly matching TRBD1 (6 bases). This CDR3 has 15 residues. The germline V gene has CDR1 SGHDT and CDR2 YYEEEE. V gave up 4 bases and J gave up 3 bases, with 13 bases separating them. The CDR3 DNA follows: TGTGCCAGCAGCCGGACTGGGGGCGACACCGGGGAGCTGTTTTTT. Translating it yields CASSRTGGDTGELFF.

The chain has TRBV7-9 and TRBJ2-5; 8 bases are shared with TRBD1. This CDR3 spans 17 amino acids. Germline assignment: CDR1 SEHNR and CDR2 FQNEAQ (reference sequence). V lost 1 base and J lost 5; bases outside the gene matches: 12. As DNA, the CDR3 is TGTGCCAGCAGCTTAGTCCTTGGGACAGGTGGTGTGGAGACCCAGTACTTC. It codes for CASSLVLGTGGVETQYF.

The chain has TRBV6-6 and TRBJ1-5; possible D gene TRBD1, 5 bases. The V end was cut by 7 bases, the J end by 1 base, with 11 bases between. CDR3 size: 14 residues. CDR1 is MNHNY, CDR2 SVGAGI, per germline (reference sequence). DNA of the CDR3: TGTGCCAGCAACGGACGGGGGAGCAATCAGCCCCAGCATTTT. This encodes CASNGRGSNQPQHF.